The 8 T cell receptor beta chains presented below share a single source sample, sequenced in a study of CD8 T cells in ankylosing spondylitis. Study-level results: Seemingly characteristic of ankylosing spondylitis blood was a TCR beta motif consisting of about 8 highly homologous variants.

For these TCRs, the target antigens are not known. From the 5' RACE reads, TCRdb called clonotypes with MiXCR, one entry per CDR3 protein. In the table there are more than 100,000 distinct CDR3 sequences, more than 15% of which are singletons. The sample comprised blood, either unsorted or a sorted T cell fraction (not recorded which). These receptors all come from a male donor with ankylosing spondylitis.

This clonotype was detected a few times. This chain uses TRBV29-1 with TRBJ2-7; 10 nucleotides match TRBD2. CDR3 size: 14 residues. With 6 bases clipped from V and 0 bases from J, the junction kept 5 bases outside the gene matches. Germline lookup yields CDR1 SQVTM and CDR2 ANQGSEA. CDR3 DNA: TGCAGCGTCTTGACTAGCGGGTTCTCCTACGAGCAGTACTTC. Amino acids: CSVLTSGFSYEQYF.

This clonotype was counted a few times. The V and J genes are TRBV5-1 and TRBJ1-1; D may be TRBD1 (5 bases). Trimming took 4 bases from V and 1 from J, leaving 14 bases between them. The CDR3 spans 15 residues. The germline gives CDR1 SGHRS, CDR2 YFSETQ. The CDR3 DNA is TGCGCCAGCAGCAGTCTTTTTACAGGGAACACTGAAGCTTTCTTT. Residues: CASSSLFTGNTEAFF.

The chain combines TRBV14 with TRBJ2-7; D gene uncertain. Germline V gene sequence: CDR1 SGHDN, CDR2 FVKESK. Trimming removed 4 bases at V and 1 base at J, with 11 bases between. This CDR3 spans 14 amino acids. CDR3 amino acids: CASSPNLDSYEQYF. For the CDR3, the DNA is TGTGCCAGCAGCCCGAACCTGGATTCCTACGAGCAGTACTTC.

CDR3 in amino acids: CARTSASTDTQYF. The CDR3, as DNA: TGTGCCAGAACTAGCGCAAGCACAGATACGCAGTATTTT. The gene calls are TRBV2 and TRBJ2-3, with 7 bases identical to TRBD2. This CDR3 contains 13 residues. Germline CDR1 and CDR2: SNHLY and FYNNEI. After removal of 9 bases from V and 0 bases from J, the junction contained 3 bases not matched to a gene.

This clonotype was detected ten times or more. The chain carries TRBV20-1 and TRBJ2-1, with 9 bases that match TRBD2. CDR3 length: 16 amino acids. Germline V lookup: CDR1 DFQATT, CDR2 SNEGSKA (reference sequence). V shed 0 bases, J shed 9 bases, and the junction held 12 bases outside the gene matches. CDR3 loop: CSARDGGLAGRGEQFF. As DNA, the CDR3 is TGCAGTGCTAGAGATGGGGGTCTAGCGGGACGTGGTGAGCAGTTCTTC.

This clonotype was picked up a small number of times. The chain employs TRBV14 and TRBJ1-5; TRBD1 agrees at 12 bases. Germline CDR1 is SGHDN and CDR2 is FVKESK. V shed 4 bases, J shed 5 bases, and the junction held 9 bases outside the gene matches. There are 17 residues in the CDR3. The CDR3 DNA follows: TGTGCCAGCAGCCTAGAACCCGGGACAGGGGGCGATCAGCCCCAGCATTTT. It translates to CASSLEPGTGGDQPQHF.

The sample holds a few counts of this clonotype. The chain has TRBV10-3 and TRBJ1-1, with TRBD1 as a possible D gene (6 bases). Germline-derived CDR1 and CDR2 are ENHRY and SYGVKD. CDR3 length equals 11 residues. V lost 7 bases and J lost 5, with 8 bases in between. The CDR3 DNA reads TGTGCCATCAAGGGGGGGACTGAAGCTTTCTTT. This sequence encodes CAIKGGTEAFF.

V is TRBV19 and J is TRBJ2-7; a weak D match, TRBD2 (6 bases). Between the trimmed V and J ends, which lost 3 bases and 2 bases, there was a span of 14 bases. The CDR3 spans 15 residues. Germline CDR1 reads LNHDA; CDR2 reads SQIVND (reference sequence). CDR3 DNA: TGTGCCAGTAGTATTCGAACTAGCCCTCCCTACGAGCAGTACTTC. Protein: CASSIRTSPPYEQYF.